These 8 T cell receptor beta chains share one sample of origin, sequenced in a study of early T cells in non-severe SARS-CoV-2 infection. TCRdb recomputed calls from the 5' RACE reads with MiXCR, one row per CDR3 protein. The sample lists about 19,000 distinct CDR3 sequences; around 4.2% were seen once. Sample: whole blood. Receptors were obtained from an adult who was a healthcare worker with PCR-confirmed SARS-CoV-2 infection or an uninfected control (not recorded which).

This clonotype came up many times. The chain carries TRBV6-1 and TRBJ1-6, with 7 positions matching TRBD1. Germline-derived CDR1 and CDR2 are MNHNS and SASEGT. V was pared by 8 bases and J by 4 bases, with 5 bases of the junction left unmatched. This CDR3 contains 14 residues. For the CDR3, the DNA is TGTGCCAGCGGACAGGAGACGTATAATTCACCCCTCCACTTT. It is translated as CASGQETYNSPLHF.

This clonotype was counted at least ten times. The chain combines TRBV5-1 with TRBJ1-2, with D perhaps TRBD1 (6 bases). The CDR3 is 14 residues long. Germline CDR1 reads SGHRS; CDR2 reads YFSETQ. With 3 bases removed from V and 7 bases from J, the gap between germline ends came to 16 bases. For the CDR3, the DNA is TGCGCCAGCAGCTCAGAGTCGGGGGCGAGTGGCTACACCTTC. It translates to CASSSESGASGYTF.

This clonotype was detected many times. V usage is TRBV19 and J usage is TRBJ2-1; the D gene is possibly TRBD2 (5 bases). The germline V gene has CDR1 LNHDA and CDR2 SQIVND (reference sequence). The CDR3 has 15 amino acids. V lost 0 bases to trimming and J lost 4 bases, with 10 bases between them. For the CDR3, the DNA is TGTGCCAGTAGTATAGAGGAAGGGAGATACAATGAGCAGTTCTTC. Encoded protein: CASSIEEGRYNEQFF. Supplemented by reference TRBV19 and TRBJ2-1, the full variable domain reads DGGITQSPKYLFRKEGQNVTLSCEQNLNHDAMYWYRQDPGQGLRLIYYSQIVNDFQKGDIAEGYSVSREKKESFPLTVTSAQKNPTAFYLCASSIEEGRYNEQFFGPGTRLTVL.

The V call is TRBV19, the J call TRBJ2-5; 7 bases fit TRBD1. The CDR3 runs 15 residues. V was clipped by 1 base and J by 2 bases; unmatched bases: 4. CDR1 is LNHDA, CDR2 SQIVND, per germline (reference sequence). Here the CDR3 reads CASSIGGTAQETQYF. In DNA, the CDR3 is TGTGCCAGTAGTATAGGAGGGACAGCTCAAGAGACCCAGTACTTC.

This clonotype was observed a handful of times. The rearrangement joins TRBV20-1 to TRBJ1-1; 7 nucleotides agree with TRBD1. The CDR3 is made up of 14 amino acids. Per germline, CDR1 DFQATT and CDR2 SNEGSKA (reference sequence). J lost 0 bases, V lost 1 base, and 2 bases had no gene match. The CDR3 DNA reads TGCAGTGCTAGAGGACAGGGCATGAACACTGAAGCTTTCTTT. It yields the protein CSARGQGMNTEAFF.

This clonotype was picked up many times. The CDR3 here is CASSLTGAAEAFF. The CDR3 nucleotides read TGCGCCAGCAGCTTGACAGGGGCAGCTGAAGCTTTCTTT. The genes are TRBV5-1 and TRBJ1-1, with TRBD1 matching over 7 bases. The junction had 3 bases not matched to a gene; V was cut back by 1 base and J by 6 bases. The CDR3 is 13 residues long. Germline V gene sequence: CDR1 SGHRS, CDR2 YFSETQ.

Sample share makes this clonotype medium-sized. J is TRBJ2-1 and V is TRBV29-1; D may be TRBD1 (5 bases). The CDR3 length is 18 residues. V dropped 3 bases and J dropped 8 bases, with 29 bases sitting between them. Germline CDR1 SQVTM, CDR2 ANQGSEA. The CDR3 region has the DNA TGCAGCGTTGAGGGATCCTTATTGGTTATTAGGGCCAGGGATGAGCAGTTCTTC. Its protein product is CSVEGSLLVIRARDEQFF.

Many counts were recorded for this clonotype. This sequence joins TRBV7-3 and TRBJ2-7; 10 positions agree with TRBD2. V lost 5 bases to trimming and J lost 2 bases; unmatched junction nucleotides: 3. Germline V gene data show CDR1 as SGHTA and CDR2 as FQGTGA. The CDR3 covers 14 residues. CDR3 sequence: CASSRLAGTYEQYF. For the CDR3, the DNA is TGTGCCAGCAGCCGACTAGCGGGTACCTACGAGCAGTACTTC.